What follows is one T cell receptor beta chain and its context. Its antigen is undetermined. Then a second PCR, running roughly 7 to 11 cycles, was carried out with a sample-barcoded 5' primer and a J-beta primer mix. In TCRdb, the 5' RACE reads were re-called with MiXCR into one record per CDR3 protein. Here the sample spans roughly 1,700,000 distinct CDR3 sequences, 28% being singletons. The CDR3 sequence is 14 residues long. Germline V gene lookup returns CDR1 SGDLS and CDR2 YYNGEE. Trimming took 1 base from V and 10 from J, leaving 15 bases between them. The source of the sample is a study of blood T cells in healthy people across ages. General observations from the study: Compared with aged donors, long-lived donors showed fewer expanded clones, suggesting selection.

The rearrangement joins TRBV9 to TRBJ2-1, with TRBD1 as a possible D gene (5 bases). The sequencing input was blood. The receptor comes from a woman between 25 and 40 years old in good health. The CDR3, as DNA: TGTGCCAGCAGCGTATTGGACAATTCCTACGAGCAGTTCTTC. This sequence encodes CASSVLDNSYEQFF.